The clone carrying this T cell receptor (beta chain) was observed many times. Its antigen is not known. This entry belongs to a study of tumor-infiltrating lymphocytes in primary liver carcinoma. Study-level results: Tumor region pairs outstripped tumor-adjacent and tumor-blood pairs in overlap.

Production of TCR beta cDNA used around 460 ng total RNA together with a constant-region primer. A slightly modified ARM-PCR protocol with three nested multiplex PCR rounds produced these TCR beta libraries. Amplification in the first two PCR rounds was performed using TRBV1-TRBV30 forward primers and a C-beta reverse primer for roughly 10 cycles each. TCRdb re-called the multiplex PCR reads with MiXCR, one entry per CDR3 protein. The sample includes roughly 120,000 distinct CDR3 sequences, around 64% of them seen just once. Per the germline V gene, CDR1 is MGHRA and CDR2 is YSYEKL. The ends were cut back, 0 bases at V and 2 bases at J, with 8 bases in the middle. The CDR3 totals 15 residues. The source material, 20-30 mg of unsorted bulk tissue, was used to co-extract RNA and DNA. Collection of samples drew on five separate regions of each tumor.

The sequence derives from a woman between 55 and 75 years old with primary liver carcinoma and hepatitis B virus infection. The chain is built from TRBV4-1 and TRBJ1-5; D uncertain. The specimen sequenced was liver tumor tissue from sampling region 3. Indicated subset: tumor region T3, left-lateral pole. The CDR3 sequence is CASSQEGSGNQPQHF. The CDR3 coding sequence is TGCGCCAGCAGCCAAGAGGGGAGCGGCAATCAGCCCCAGCATTTT.